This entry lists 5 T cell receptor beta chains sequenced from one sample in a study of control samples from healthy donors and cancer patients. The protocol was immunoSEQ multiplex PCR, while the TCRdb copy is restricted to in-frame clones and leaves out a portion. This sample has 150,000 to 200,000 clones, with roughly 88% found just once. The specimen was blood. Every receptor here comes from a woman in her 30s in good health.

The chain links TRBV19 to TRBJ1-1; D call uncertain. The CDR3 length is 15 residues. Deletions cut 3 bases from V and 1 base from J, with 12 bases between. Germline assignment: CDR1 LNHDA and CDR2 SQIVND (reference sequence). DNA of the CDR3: TGTGCCAGTAGTATTGCATCACAGACGAACACTGAAGCTTTCTTT. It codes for CASSIASQTNTEAFF.

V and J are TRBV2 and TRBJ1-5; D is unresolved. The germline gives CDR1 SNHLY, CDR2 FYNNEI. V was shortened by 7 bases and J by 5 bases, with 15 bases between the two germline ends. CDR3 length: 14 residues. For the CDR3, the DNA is TGTGCCAGCACGGCAGGAGAGAATTATCAGCCCCAGCATTTT. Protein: CASTAGENYQPQHF. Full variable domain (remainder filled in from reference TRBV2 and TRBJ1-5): EPEVTQTPSHQVTQMGQEVILRCVPISNHLYFYWYRQILGQKVEFLVSFYNNEISEKSEIFDDQFSVERPDGSNFTLKIRSTKLEDSAMYFCASTAGENYQPQHFGDGTRLSIL.

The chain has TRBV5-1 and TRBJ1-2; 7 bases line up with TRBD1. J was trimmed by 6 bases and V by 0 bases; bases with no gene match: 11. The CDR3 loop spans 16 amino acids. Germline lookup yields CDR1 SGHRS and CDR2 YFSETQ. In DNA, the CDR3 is TGCGCCAGCAGCTTGGCTCACTTAGCGACAGGGAATGGCTACACCTTC. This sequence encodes CASSLAHLATGNGYTF.

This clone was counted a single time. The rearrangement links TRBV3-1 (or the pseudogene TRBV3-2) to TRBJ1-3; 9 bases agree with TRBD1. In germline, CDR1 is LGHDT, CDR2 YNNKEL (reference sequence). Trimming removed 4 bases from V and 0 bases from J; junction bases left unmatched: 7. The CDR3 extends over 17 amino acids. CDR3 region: CASSRGDRAYSGNTIYF. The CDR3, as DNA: TGTGCCAGCAGCCGGGGGGACAGGGCCTACTCTGGAAACACCATATATTTT.

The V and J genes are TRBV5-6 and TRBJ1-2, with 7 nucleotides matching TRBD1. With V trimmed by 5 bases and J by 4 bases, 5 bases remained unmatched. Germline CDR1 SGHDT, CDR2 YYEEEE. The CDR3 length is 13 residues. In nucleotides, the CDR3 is TGTGCCAGCAGAAGACAGGGCAGCTATGGCTACACCTTC. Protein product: CASRRQGSYGYTF.